These T cell receptor beta chains were read from a single sample in a study of blood T cell repertoires in COVID-19. This table comes from immunoSEQ multiplex PCR, and its TCRdb copy is limited to in-frame clones, with some not included. This sample has under 350,000 clones, with around 86% found just once. Input material: PBMCs or T cells enriched from blood (not recorded which). Receptor source: a woman aged 40-49 years who had recovered from COVID-19. Both conserved end residues are part of each CDR3. D genes are given only for firm matches. Size values are once, few and many counts, or a class for expanded clones, and some rows have none.

TRBV9	15	.	TRBD1	TRBJ1-1	CASSVGTGENTEAFF	TGTGCCAGCAGCGTCGGGACAGGGGAGAACACTGAAGCTTTCTTT
TRBV6-5	15	.	TRBD2	TRBJ2-7	CASSLSSGSVYEQYF	TGTGCCAGCAGTCTGAGTAGCGGGAGTGTGTACGAGCAGTACTTC
TRBV30	17	.	.	TRBJ1-1	CAWSVPSWGQHHTEAFF	TGTGCCTGGAGTGTACCCTCGTGGGGACAACATCACACTGAAGCTTTCTTT
TRBV7-3	15	.	TRBD2	TRBJ2-3	CASSSTSGGADTQYF	TGTGCCAGCAGCTCGACTAGCGGGGGGGCGGATACGCAGTATTTT
TRBV27	16	few	.	TRBJ1-5	CASSLSGYRGNQPQHF	TGTGCCAGCAGTTTATCGGGCTACAGGGGCAATCAGCCCCAGCATTTT
TRBV19	14	.	.	TRBJ1-4	CASSMGGAEEKLFF	TGTGCCAGTAGTATGGGGGGGGCTGAGGAAAAACTGTTTTTT
TRBV7-2	17	.	TRBD1	TRBJ1-5	CASSLDVRTGGTQPQHF	TGTGCCAGCAGCTTAGATGTTAGGACAGGGGGCACTCAGCCCCAGCATTTT
TRBV7-3	13	.	.	TRBJ2-1	CASSLDYYNEQFF	TGTGCCAGCAGCTTGGACTACTACAATGAGCAGTTCTTC
TRBV5-1	13	.	TRBD1	TRBJ2-1	CASSLAGTEKQFF	TGCGCCAGCAGCTTGGCCGGGACAGAGAAGCAGTTCTTC
TRBV6-2/TRBV6-3	18	.	.	TRBJ1-2	CASSYTSPRRGQGYGYTF	TGTGCCAGCAGTTACACATCACCGCGGAGAGGACAAGGCTATGGCTACACCTTC
TRBV5-6	12	.	.	TRBJ2-5	CASSLQGITQYF	TGTGCCAGCAGCTTGCAGGGTATTACCCAGTACTTC
TRBV9	15	once	.	TRBJ2-2	CASSRQGGNTGELFF	TGTGCCAGCAGCAGGCAGGGGGGGAACACCGGGGAGCTGTTTTTT
TRBV19	14	.	TRBD1	TRBJ1-2	CASSLQGDPSGYTF	TGTGCCAGTAGCCTACAGGGGGATCCCTCTGGCTACACCTTC
TRBV10-3	14	.	.	TRBJ2-3	CAISEELVLNTQYF	TGTGCCATCAGTGAAGAGCTAGTTTTGAATACGCAGTATTTT
TRBV11-2	16	.	TRBD2	TRBJ2-1	CASSYPRLGRANEQFF	TGTGCCAGCAGCTACCCGCGATTGGGGAGGGCCAATGAGCAGTTCTTC
TRBV5-1	13	.	.	TRBJ1-1	CASSRTANTEAFF	TGCGCCAGCAGCCGGACAGCTAACACTGAAGCTTTCTTT
TRBV4-2	16	once	.	TRBJ1-3	CASSLNHAAGGNTIYF	TGTGCCAGCAGCCTTAATCACGCGGCGGGGGGAAACACCATATATTTT
TRBV3-1/TRBV3-2	16	once	TRBD1	TRBJ1-1	CASSQDGTGLNTEAFF	TGTGCCAGCAGCCAAGACGGGACAGGATTGAACACTGAAGCTTTCTTT
TRBV5-6	16	.	TRBD1	TRBJ1-1	CASSPLGGRGNTEAFF	TGTGCCAGCAGCCCCTTAGGGGGCCGAGGGAACACTGAAGCTTTCTTT
TRBV7-2	15	once	TRBD1	TRBJ1-5	CASSPRGGGGQPQHF	TGTGCCAGCAGTCCCCGAGGGGGCGGTGGGCAGCCCCAGCATTTT
TRBV29-1	14	.	.	TRBJ2-1	CSVETGHAVDEQFF	TGCAGCGTTGAAACCGGTCACGCGGTCGATGAGCAGTTCTTC
TRBV5-1	16	.	TRBD1	TRBJ2-7	CASSLYPGQSSYEQYF	TGCGCCAGCAGCTTATATCCGGGACAGAGCTCCTACGAGCAGTACTTC
TRBV7-8	14	.	.	TRBJ2-3	CASSLSPGADTQYF	TGTGCCAGCAGCCTCAGTCCCGGAGCAGATACGCAGTATTTT
TRBV4-1	14	.	TRBD1	TRBJ1-2	CASSQEQGVDGYTF	TGCGCCAGCAGCCAAGAACAGGGGGTCGATGGCTACACCTTC
TRBV19	16	.	TRBD2	TRBJ2-7	CASSIQTLAGVYEQYF	TGTGCCAGTAGTATTCAAACACTAGCGGGAGTTTACGAGCAGTACTTC
TRBV2	14	.	.	TRBJ1-2	CASSGAGTSYGYTF	TGTGCCAGCAGTGGGGCCGGCACTAGTTATGGCTACACCTTC
TRBV2	13	.	.	TRBJ2-5	CASIADRGETQYF	TGTGCCAGCATTGCAGACCGGGGAGAGACCCAGTACTTC
TRBV11-2	15	.	TRBD2	TRBJ2-1	CASSLGGGAGNEQFF	TGTGCCAGCAGCTTAGGCGGGGGGGCCGGCAATGAGCAGTTCTTC
TRBV7-9	17	.	TRBD2	TRBJ2-3	CAGGGGLALTSTDTQYF	TGTGCCGGGGGTGGGGGACTAGCCCTCACTAGCACAGATACGCAGTATTTT
TRBV7-3	13	.	.	TRBJ2-5	CASSLGQGETQYF	TGTGCCAGCAGCTTAGGGCAGGGAGAGACCCAGTACTTC
TRBV27	14	.	TRBD1	TRBJ1-6	CASSFDRDNSPLHF	TGTGCCAGCAGTTTCGACAGGGATAATTCACCCCTCCACTTT
TRBV5-1	16	once	TRBD1	TRBJ2-7	CASSRIPGTGTYEQYF	TGCGCCAGCAGCCGGATTCCCGGGACAGGGACCTACGAGCAGTACTTC
TRBV7-3	14	.	.	TRBJ2-3	CASSLGGLLDTQYF	TGTGCCAGCAGCTTAGGCGGCCTTCTCGATACGCAGTATTTT
TRBV7-4	16	.	TRBD2	TRBJ2-1	CASSRSGLAGSNEQFF	TGTGCCAGCAGCCGATCGGGACTAGCGGGATCCAATGAGCAGTTCTTC
TRBV11-2	15	.	.	TRBJ1-3	CASSLRTASGNTIYF	TGTGCCAGCAGCTTAAGGACAGCCTCTGGAAACACCATATATTTT
TRBV4-1	16	.	.	TRBJ1-2	CASSQDRRGSYYGYTF	TGCGCCAGCAGCCAAGATCGTAGGGGAAGCTACTATGGCTACACCTTC
TRBV19	14	few	.	TRBJ2-3	CASQLVGDTDTQYF	TGTGCCAGTCAACTCGTCGGGGATACAGATACGCAGTATTTT
TRBV5-4	14	.	.	TRBJ1-2	CASSLVQVNYGYTF	TGTGCCAGCAGCTTGGTCCAGGTTAACTATGGCTACACCTTC
TRBV6-5	13	.	.	TRBJ1-1	CASRRVANTEAFF	TGTGCCAGCAGGAGAGTCGCGAACACTGAAGCTTTCTTT
TRBV18	14	.	.	TRBJ1-5	CASSPGSDNQPQHF	TGTGCCAGCTCACCAGGAAGCGATAATCAGCCCCAGCATTTT
TRBV19	13	.	.	TRBJ1-5	CASDSFGNQPQHF	TGTGCCAGCGACAGCTTCGGCAATCAGCCCCAGCATTTT
TRBV6-1	18	.	.	TRBJ1-2	CASSERSMTRVSGYGYTF	TGTGCCAGCAGTGAACGATCCATGACCAGGGTCTCGGGCTATGGCTACACCTTC
TRBV11-2	16	.	TRBD1	TRBJ1-5	CASRPTGGLSNQPQHF	TGTGCCAGCAGACCGACAGGGGGCTTGAGCAATCAGCCCCAGCATTTT
TRBV21-1	15	.	.	TRBJ2-1	CASSKVGQGFDEQFF	TGTGCCAGCAGCAAAGTGGGACAGGGGTTCGATGAGCAGTTCTTC
TRBV6-1	14	.	.	TRBJ2-5	CASSEDPGRETQYF	TGTGCCAGCAGTGAAGATCCAGGGAGGGAGACCCAGTACTTC
TRBV5-1	14	.	.	TRBJ1-1	CASSLVSGNTEAFF	TGCGCCAGCAGCTTGGTGTCGGGGAACACTGAAGCTTTCTTT
TRBV6-6	16	.	.	TRBJ1-5	CASSLAVGSSNQPQHF	TGTGCCAGCAGTTTGGCCGTAGGGAGTAGCAATCAGCCCCAGCATTTT